This paragraph covers one TCR beta chain sequence. The data were taken from a study of blood T cell repertoires in COVID-19. Profiled with immunoSEQ multiplex PCR; TCRdb holds only in-frame clones, not every one. The data contain around 80,000 clones, 82% of them seen just once; the ten biggest clones take up under 35%. CDR3 length: 16 amino acids. The V gene end was trimmed by 6 bases and the J gene end by 4 bases; junction bases not matched to a gene: 12. Per germline, CDR1 KGHSH and CDR2 LQKENI. The chain employs TRBV18 and TRBJ2-5, with TRBD1 identical over 9 bases. The clonotype originates from a human donor in a cohort sampled during active COVID-19. The source material was peripheral blood. CDR3 DNA: TGTGCCAGCTCCCCCGTCGGGACAGGGCAGGGAGAGACCCAGTACTTC. It yields the protein CASSPVGTGQGETQYF.